Listed below are T cell receptor beta chains from one sample, sequenced in a study of blood T cell repertoires in COVID-19. Profiled with immunoSEQ multiplex PCR; TCRdb holds only in-frame clones, not every one. This table holds tens of thousands of clones, about 80% found once. Input material: peripheral blood. The receptor set was obtained from a man aged 55-75 years with acute or convalescent COVID-19. Both conserved end residues are part of each CDR3. D genes are given only for firm matches. Some rows mark clone size as missing; the rest say once, few, many or name a class of expanded clone.

TRBV7-3	TRBJ2-7	-	-	CASSNSGDYEQYF	TGTGCCAGCTCCAACTCAGGGGACTACGAGCAGTACTTC
TRBV9	TRBJ2-2	TRBD1	-	CASSGRDRNTGELFF	TGTGCCAGCAGCGGCCGGGACAGGAACACCGGGGAGCTGTTTTTT
TRBV5-4	TRBJ2-5	TRBD2	-	CASSFGGGGEETQYF	TGTGCCAGCAGTTTCGGGGGGGGCGGAGAGGAGACCCAGTACTTC
TRBV15	TRBJ2-1	TRBD1	-	CATSRGQGVYNEQFF	TGTGCCACCAGCAGAGGACAGGGGGTTTACAATGAGCAGTTCTTC
TRBV24-1	TRBJ1-2	TRBD1	-	CATADRDYGYTF	TGTGCCACCGCTGACAGGGACTATGGCTACACCTTC
TRBV30	TRBJ2-1	-	-	CAWNRGSYNEQFF	TGTGCCTGGAATCGGGGGTCCTACAATGAGCAGTTCTTC
TRBV6-5	TRBJ1-2	TRBD1	once	CASSPTGGLGYTF	TGTGCCAGCAGCCCGACAGGGGGCTTGGGCTACACCTTC
TRBV29-1	TRBJ2-1	TRBD1	few	CSVLRFDRDEQFF	TGCAGCGTTCTCCGATTTGACAGGGATGAGCAGTTCTTC
TRBV9	TRBJ2-7	-	-	CASSVEGDSYEQYF	TGTGCCAGCAGCGTAGAAGGGGACTCCTACGAGCAGTACTTC
TRBV7-9	TRBJ1-3	-	few	CASSLGQGNTIYF	TGTGCCAGCAGCTTAGGACAAGGAAACACCATATATTTT
TRBV30	TRBJ1-5	-	-	CAWRGSNQPQHF	TGTGCCTGGAGGGGCAGCAATCAGCCCCAGCATTTT
TRBV10-1	TRBJ2-1	-	-	CASSESISSSYNEQFF	TGCGCCAGCAGTGAGTCGATCTCTAGCTCCTACAATGAGCAGTTCTTC
TRBV7-2	TRBJ1-6	TRBD1	-	CASSSPGQGGYSPLHF	TGTGCCAGCAGCTCCCCGGGACAGGGGGGTTATTCACCCCTCCACTTT
TRBV4-1	TRBJ2-7	-	-	CASSPRQHAIEQYF	TGCGCCAGCAGTCCGCGGCAACACGCGATCGAGCAGTACTTC
TRBV15	TRBJ1-2	TRBD1	-	CATSGQRNYGYTF	TGTGCCACCTCGGGACAGAGAAACTATGGCTACACCTTC
TRBV18	TRBJ2-7	TRBD2	-	CASSPGLAGDYEQYF	TGTGCCAGCTCACCAGGACTAGCGGGGGACTACGAGCAGTACTTC
TRBV7-2	TRBJ2-4	TRBD1	-	CASSLAGTGGSNIQYF	TGTGCCAGCAGCTTAGCGGGGACAGGGGGCTCAAACATTCAGTACTTC
TRBV4-3	TRBJ1-1	-	-	CASSQDPSGTEAFF	TGCGCCAGCAGCCAAGATCCATCGGGCACTGAAGCTTTCTTT
TRBV24-1	TRBJ1-5	TRBD1	-	CATSPRDRGNQPQHF	TGTGCCACCAGTCCCCGGGACAGGGGGAATCAGCCCCAGCATTTT
TRBV4-1	TRBJ1-2	-	-	CASSQALGGYGYTF	TGCGCCAGCAGCCAGGCTCTGGGGGGTTATGGCTACACCTTC
TRBV7-2	TRBJ2-5	TRBD2	-	CASSFISSGVGETQYF	TGTGCCAGCAGCTTTATTTCTAGCGGGGTGGGGGAGACCCAGTACTTC
TRBV30	TRBJ1-2	-	-	CASNSGGRNYGYTF	TGTGCCTCCAATTCCGGGGGAAGAAACTATGGCTACACCTTC
TRBV6-6	TRBJ1-1	-	-	CASSYVLNTEAFF	TGTGCCAGCAGTTACGTCCTAAACACTGAAGCTTTCTTT
TRBV11-3	TRBJ1-1	-	-	CASFEGTLNTEAFF	TGTGCCAGCTTCGAGGGCACCTTGAACACTGAAGCTTTCTTT